The entry below describes one TCR beta chain. Here immunoSEQ multiplex PCR was the method, and the copy in TCRdb shows in-frame clones only, minus some. The sample lists 340,000 or so clones; around 83% were seen once. The CDR3 runs 13 residues. Germline V CDR1 and CDR2: KGHSH, LQKENI. J lost 8 bases, V lost 6 bases, and 5 bases had no gene match. The data were obtained in a study of blood T cell repertoires in COVID-19. Input material: peripheral blood. The chain couples TRBV18 to TRBJ1-4; 8 bases align to TRBD1. The source of this sequence is a man aged 30-40 years with active or convalescent COVID-19. Here the CDR3 DNA reads TGTGCCAGCTCCGGACAGGGACGGGAAAAACTGTTTTTT. The encoded protein is CASSGQGREKLFF.